The T cell receptor (beta chain) described here comes from a study of regulatory T cells in long-lasting Graves disease. This clonotype was picked up many times. Time point indicated: newly diagnosed GD, antithyroid drugs for less than 3 months. The TCR library used RNA extracted from PBMCs. Combining iRepertoire HTBI primers with Arm-PCR of CDR3 regions, the authors built TCR beta libraries. In the source study's methods: Sample data revealed approximately 56 TRBV and 14 TRBJ segments. One entry per CDR3 protein, called by TCRdb with MiXCR from the multiplex PCR reads. In this record, the V and J calls reflect TCRdb's handling and not the investigators' own analysis. The sample has some 250,000 distinct CDR3 sequences; around 19% are singletons. This material consisted of peripheral blood mononuclear cells (PBMCs), taken at new diagnosis, from a patient treated with antithyroid drugs. The TCR originated in a female donor with Graves disease.

The DNA for the CDR3 is TGCGCCAGCAGCAAGGGACTAGCGGATGAGCAGTTCTTC. Protein sequence: CASSKGLADEQFF. The chain carries TRBV5-1 and TRBJ2-1; 11 nucleotides line up with TRBD2. With 4 bases clipped from V and 8 bases from J, the junction kept 2 bases outside the gene matches. The length of the CDR3 is 13 residues. Per the germline V gene, CDR1 is SGHRS and CDR2 is YFSETQ.